Described below is a single TCR beta chain sequence and its context. Clones were sequenced by immunoSEQ multiplex PCR, and TCRdb holds only the in-frame ones, with some missing. Found here are 60,000 to 80,000 clones, 65% to 90% of them singletons; the top ten hold 1.5% to 2%. This record comes from a study of OX40 agonist ivuxolimab in advanced cancers. CDR3 length: 17 amino acids. This material consisted of CD4+ or CD8+ T cells sorted from blood, taken in a trial of the OX40 agonist ivuxolimab. This receptor was obtained from an adult with an advanced solid tumor such as melanoma, head and neck, liver or kidney cancer. The rearrangement uses TRBV21-1 and TRBJ2-7; the D call of TRBD2 is as the table states it, not checked on the DNA. TRBV21-1 is a pseudogene. The CDR3: CASSKSGPDPSTYEQYF. CDR3 DNA sequence: TGTGCCAGCAGCAAAAGCGGACCAGATCCATCCACCTACGAGCAGTACTTC.